The TCR beta chain under discussion was sequenced for a study of CD8+CD57+ T cells in acquired aplastic anemia. Genomic DNA constituted the template upon which TCR beta VDJ and CDR3 profiling was performed. TCRdb used MiXCR to reprocess the reads, holding one entry per CDR3 protein. Among about 420,000 distinct CDR3 sequences listed, just under 70% were seen once. With regard to this clonotype: At one end, the junction sequence differs from germline, possibly due to a read error.

Germline loops: CDR1 SGHTA, CDR2 FQGNSA. The CDR3 has 14 amino acids. This chain uses TRBV7-2 with TRBJ1-2; the D is unclear. The receptor's source is a human donor in good health, serving as a control. Sequencing input: sorted CD4+, CD8+, or CD8+CD57+ T cells (not recorded which) from PBMCs. The CDR3 bases are TGTGCCAGCAGCCCCGGGGTGAACCACCGTTACACCTCCTTC. Translating it yields CASSPGVNHRYTSF.